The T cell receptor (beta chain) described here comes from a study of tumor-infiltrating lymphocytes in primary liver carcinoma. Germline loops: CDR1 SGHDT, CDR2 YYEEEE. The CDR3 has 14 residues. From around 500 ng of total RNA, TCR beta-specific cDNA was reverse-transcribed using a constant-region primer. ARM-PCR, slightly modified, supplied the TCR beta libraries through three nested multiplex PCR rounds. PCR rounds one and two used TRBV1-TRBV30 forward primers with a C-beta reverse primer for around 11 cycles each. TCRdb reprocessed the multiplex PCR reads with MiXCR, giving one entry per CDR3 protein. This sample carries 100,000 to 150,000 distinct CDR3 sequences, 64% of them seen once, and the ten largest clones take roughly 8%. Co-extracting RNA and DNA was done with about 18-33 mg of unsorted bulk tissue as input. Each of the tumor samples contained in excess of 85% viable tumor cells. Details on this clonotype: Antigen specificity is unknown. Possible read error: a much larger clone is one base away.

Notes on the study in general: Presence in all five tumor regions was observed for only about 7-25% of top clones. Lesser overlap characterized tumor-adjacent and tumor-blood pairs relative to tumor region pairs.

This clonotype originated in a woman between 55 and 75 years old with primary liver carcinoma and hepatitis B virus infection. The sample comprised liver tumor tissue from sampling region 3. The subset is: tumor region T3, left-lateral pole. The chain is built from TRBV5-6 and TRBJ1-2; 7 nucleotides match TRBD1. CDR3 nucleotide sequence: TGTGCCATCAGCTTGGGGACAGATGTCTATGGCTACACCTTC. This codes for CAISLGTDVYGYTF.